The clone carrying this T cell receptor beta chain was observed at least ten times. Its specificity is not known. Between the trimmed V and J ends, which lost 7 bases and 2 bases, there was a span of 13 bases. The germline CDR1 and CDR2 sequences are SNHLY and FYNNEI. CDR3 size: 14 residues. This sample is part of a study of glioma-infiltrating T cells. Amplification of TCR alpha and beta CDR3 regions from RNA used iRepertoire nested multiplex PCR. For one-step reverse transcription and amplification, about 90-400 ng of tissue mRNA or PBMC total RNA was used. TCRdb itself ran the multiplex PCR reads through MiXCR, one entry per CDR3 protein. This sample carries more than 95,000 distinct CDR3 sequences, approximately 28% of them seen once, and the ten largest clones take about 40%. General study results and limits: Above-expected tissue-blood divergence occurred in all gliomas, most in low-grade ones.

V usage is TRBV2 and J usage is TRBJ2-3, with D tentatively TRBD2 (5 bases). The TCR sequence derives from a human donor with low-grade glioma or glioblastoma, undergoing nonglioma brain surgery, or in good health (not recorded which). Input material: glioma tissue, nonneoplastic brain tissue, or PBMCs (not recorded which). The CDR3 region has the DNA TGTGCCAGCATTCCTGGACTTACCACAGATACGCAGTATTTT. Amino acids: CASIPGLTTDTQYF.